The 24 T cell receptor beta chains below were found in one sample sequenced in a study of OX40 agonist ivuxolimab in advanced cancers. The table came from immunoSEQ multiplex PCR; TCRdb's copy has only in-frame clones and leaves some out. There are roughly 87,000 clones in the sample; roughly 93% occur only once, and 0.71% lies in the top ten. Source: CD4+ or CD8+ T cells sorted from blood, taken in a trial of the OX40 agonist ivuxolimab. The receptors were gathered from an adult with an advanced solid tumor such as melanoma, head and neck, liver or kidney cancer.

The CDR3: CASSPPAGWSTDTQYF. DNA for the CDR3: TGCGCCAGCAGTCCCCCCGCAGGGTGGAGCACAGATACGCAGTATTTT. The chain is built from TRBV5-1 and TRBJ2-3; a possible D gene is TRBD1 (5 bases). Trimming cost V 5 bases and J 0 bases, with 16 bases left between them. The CDR3 length is 16 residues. Germline-derived CDR1 and CDR2 are SGHRS and YFSETQ.

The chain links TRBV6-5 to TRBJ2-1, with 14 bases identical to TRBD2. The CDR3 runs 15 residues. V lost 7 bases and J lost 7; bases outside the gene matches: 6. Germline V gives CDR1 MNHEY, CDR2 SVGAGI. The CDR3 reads CASKLTSGGANEQFF. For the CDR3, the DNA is TGTGCCAGCAAATTGACTAGCGGGGGGGCTAATGAGCAGTTCTTC.

This CDR3 is CASSVIGNTIYF. DNA for the CDR3: TGTGCCAGCAGTGTGATTGGAAACACCATATATTTT. The chain joins TRBV2 to TRBJ1-3; D is ambiguous. Trimming shortened V by 4 bases and J by 3 bases, and 4 bases separated the two germline ends. In germline, CDR1 is SNHLY, CDR2 FYNNEI. The length of the CDR3 is 12 residues.

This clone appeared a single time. The CDR3 DNA sequence: TGCGCCAGCAGCTTATCAGGACAATACAATGAGCAGTTCTTC. Protein: CASSLSGQYNEQFF. The V and J genes are TRBV5-1 and TRBJ2-1; tentatively, D is TRBD1 (5 bases). CDR1 and CDR2 from the germline V gene are SGHRS and YFSETQ. The CDR3 covers 14 residues. V was shortened by 2 bases and J by 4 bases, with 10 bases between the two germline ends.

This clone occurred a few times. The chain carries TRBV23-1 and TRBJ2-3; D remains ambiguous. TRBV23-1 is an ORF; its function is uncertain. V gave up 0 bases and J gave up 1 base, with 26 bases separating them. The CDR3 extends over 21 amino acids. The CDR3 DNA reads TGCGCCAGCAGTCAATCCGCCCGCCCCGCAAGGCTTTTCCAGGGCACAGATACGCAGTATTTT. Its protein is CASSQSARPARLFQGTDTQYF.

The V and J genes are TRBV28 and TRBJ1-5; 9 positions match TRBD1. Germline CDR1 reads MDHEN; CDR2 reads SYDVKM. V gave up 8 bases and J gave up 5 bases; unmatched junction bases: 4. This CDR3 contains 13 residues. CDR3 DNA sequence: TGTGCCAGCTTGACAGGGGGTGATCAGCCCCAGCATTTT. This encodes CASLTGGDQPQHF.

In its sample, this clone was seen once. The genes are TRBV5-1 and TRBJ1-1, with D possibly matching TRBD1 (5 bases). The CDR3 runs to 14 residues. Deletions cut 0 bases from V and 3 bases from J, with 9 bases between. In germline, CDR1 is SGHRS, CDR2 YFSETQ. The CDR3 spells CASSLVLGDTEAFF. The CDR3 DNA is TGCGCCAGCAGCTTGGTCCTGGGGGACACTGAAGCTTTCTTT.

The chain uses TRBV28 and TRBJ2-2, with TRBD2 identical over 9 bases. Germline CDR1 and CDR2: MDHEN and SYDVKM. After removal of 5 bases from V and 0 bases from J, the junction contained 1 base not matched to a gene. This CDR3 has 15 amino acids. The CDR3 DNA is TGTGCCAGCAGTGGACTAGCGCCGAACACCGGGGAGCTGTTTTTT. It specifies CASSGLAPNTGELFF. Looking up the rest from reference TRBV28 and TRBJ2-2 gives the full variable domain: DVKVTQSSRYLVKRTGEKVFLECVQDMDHENMFWYRQDPGLGLRLIYFSYDVKMKEKGDIPEGYSVSREKKERFSLILESASTNQTSMYLCASSGLAPNTGELFFGEGSRLTVL.

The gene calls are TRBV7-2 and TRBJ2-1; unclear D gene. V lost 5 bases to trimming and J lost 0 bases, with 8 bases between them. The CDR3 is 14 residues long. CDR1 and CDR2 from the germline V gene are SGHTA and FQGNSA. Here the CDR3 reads CASSLESSYNEQFF. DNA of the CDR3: TGTGCCAGCAGCCTGGAAAGCTCCTACAATGAGCAGTTCTTC. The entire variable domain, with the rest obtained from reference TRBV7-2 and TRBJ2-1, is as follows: GAGVSQSPSNKVTEKGKDVELRCDPISGHTALYWYRQSLGQGLEFLIYFQGNSAPDKSGLPSDRFSAERTGGSVSTLTIQRTQQEDSAVYLCASSLESSYNEQFFGPGTRLTVL.

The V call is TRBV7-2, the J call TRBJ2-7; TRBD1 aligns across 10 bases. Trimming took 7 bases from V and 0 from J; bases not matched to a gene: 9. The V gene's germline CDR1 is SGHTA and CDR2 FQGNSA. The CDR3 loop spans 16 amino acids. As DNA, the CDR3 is TGTGCCAGCACCTTCTTCCGGGACAGGGGCTCCTACGAGCAGTACTTC. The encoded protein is CASTFFRDRGSYEQYF.

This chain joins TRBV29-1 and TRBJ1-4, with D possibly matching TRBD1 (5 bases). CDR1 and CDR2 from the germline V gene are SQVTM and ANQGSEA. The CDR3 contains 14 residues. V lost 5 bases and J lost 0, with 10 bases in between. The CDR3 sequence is CSVQGLSTNEKLFF. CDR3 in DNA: TGCAGCGTTCAGGGTCTTTCAACTAATGAAAAACTGTTTTTT.

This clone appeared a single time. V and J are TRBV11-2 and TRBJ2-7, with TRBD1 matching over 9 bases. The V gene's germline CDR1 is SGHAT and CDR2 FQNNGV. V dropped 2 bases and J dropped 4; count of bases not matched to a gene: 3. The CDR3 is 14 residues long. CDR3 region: CASSLYGTGYEQYF. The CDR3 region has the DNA TGTGCCAGCAGCTTATACGGGACAGGGTACGAGCAGTACTTC.

CDR3 sequence (DNA): TGTGCCAGCAGCCCGGGACTCCAAAGGAGAGCTTTCTTT. Its translation: CASSPGLQRRAFF. The V and J genes are TRBV7-8 and TRBJ1-1, with D possibly being TRBD1 (5 bases). CDR1 is SGHVS, CDR2 FQNEAQ, per germline. The CDR3 is 13 residues long. V was shortened by 5 bases and J by 10 bases, with 17 bases between the two germline ends.

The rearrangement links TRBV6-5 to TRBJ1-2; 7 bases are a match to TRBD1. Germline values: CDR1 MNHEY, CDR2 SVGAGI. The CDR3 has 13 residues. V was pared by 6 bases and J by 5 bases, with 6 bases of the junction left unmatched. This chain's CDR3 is CASRSDRDYGYTF. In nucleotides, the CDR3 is TGTGCCAGCAGATCAGACAGGGATTATGGCTACACCTTC.

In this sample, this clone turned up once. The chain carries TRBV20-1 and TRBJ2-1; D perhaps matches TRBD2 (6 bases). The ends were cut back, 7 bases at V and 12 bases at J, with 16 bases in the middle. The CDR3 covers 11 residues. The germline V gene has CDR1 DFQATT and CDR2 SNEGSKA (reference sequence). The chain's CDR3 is CSGLTSFGQFF. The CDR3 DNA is TGCAGTGGGCTGACTAGTTTCGGGCAGTTCTTC.

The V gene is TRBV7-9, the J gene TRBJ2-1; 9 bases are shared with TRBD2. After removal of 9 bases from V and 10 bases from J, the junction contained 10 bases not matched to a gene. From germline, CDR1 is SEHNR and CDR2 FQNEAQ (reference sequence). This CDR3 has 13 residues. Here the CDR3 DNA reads TGTGCCAGTATGTGGACTAGCGCCGACGAGCAGTTCTTC. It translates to CASMWTSADEQFF.

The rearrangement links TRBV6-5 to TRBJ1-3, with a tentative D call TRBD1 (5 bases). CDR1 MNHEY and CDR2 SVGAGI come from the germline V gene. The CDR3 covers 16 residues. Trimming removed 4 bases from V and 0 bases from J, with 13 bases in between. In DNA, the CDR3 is TGTGCCAGCAGTTCCGGCAGGACAAGCTCTGGAAACACCATATATTTT. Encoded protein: CASSSGRTSSGNTIYF.

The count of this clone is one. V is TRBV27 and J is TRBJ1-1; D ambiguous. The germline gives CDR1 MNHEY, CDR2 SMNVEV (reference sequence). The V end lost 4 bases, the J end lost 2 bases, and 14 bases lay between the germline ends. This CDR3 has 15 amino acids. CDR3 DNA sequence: TGTGCCAGCAGTTCCCCACAGTCCGGAAACACTGAAGCTTTCTTT. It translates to CASSSPQSGNTEAFF.

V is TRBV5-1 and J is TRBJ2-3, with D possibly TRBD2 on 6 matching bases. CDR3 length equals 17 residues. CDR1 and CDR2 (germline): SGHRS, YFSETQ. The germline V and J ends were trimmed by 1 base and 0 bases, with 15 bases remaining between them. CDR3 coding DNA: TGCGCCAGCAGCTTGAGGTCCGGGGGTAGTAGCACAGATACGCAGTATTTT. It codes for CASSLRSGGSSTDTQYF.

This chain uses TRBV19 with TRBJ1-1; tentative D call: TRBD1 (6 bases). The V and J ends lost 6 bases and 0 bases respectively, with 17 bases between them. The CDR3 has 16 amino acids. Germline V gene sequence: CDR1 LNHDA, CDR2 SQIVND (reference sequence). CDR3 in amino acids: CASRDERDKLNTEAFF. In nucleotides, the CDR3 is TGTGCCAGTAGGGATGAAAGGGACAAATTGAACACTGAAGCTTTCTTT.

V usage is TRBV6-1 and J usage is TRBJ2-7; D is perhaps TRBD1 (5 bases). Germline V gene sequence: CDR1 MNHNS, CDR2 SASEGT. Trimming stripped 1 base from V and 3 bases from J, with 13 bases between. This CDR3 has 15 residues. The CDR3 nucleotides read TGTGCCAGCAGTGAAGGGGCAGGGAATAACTACGAGCAGTACTTC. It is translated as CASSEGAGNNYEQYF.

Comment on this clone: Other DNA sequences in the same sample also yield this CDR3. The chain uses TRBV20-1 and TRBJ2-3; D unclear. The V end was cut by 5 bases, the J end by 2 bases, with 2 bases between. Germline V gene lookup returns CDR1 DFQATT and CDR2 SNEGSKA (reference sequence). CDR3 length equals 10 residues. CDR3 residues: CSASTDTQYF. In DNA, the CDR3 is TGCAGTGCTTCCACAGATACGCAGTATTTT.

The CDR3 region has the DNA TGTGCCAGTACTAACGACTACCACAAAGAGACCCAGTACTTC. It translates to CASTNDYHKETQYF. This chain links TRBV19 with TRBJ2-5; D perhaps matches TRBD2 (5 bases). V was pared by 7 bases and J by 3 bases, with 15 bases between. Germline V gives CDR1 LNHDA, CDR2 SQIVND (reference sequence). This CDR3 spans 14 amino acids.

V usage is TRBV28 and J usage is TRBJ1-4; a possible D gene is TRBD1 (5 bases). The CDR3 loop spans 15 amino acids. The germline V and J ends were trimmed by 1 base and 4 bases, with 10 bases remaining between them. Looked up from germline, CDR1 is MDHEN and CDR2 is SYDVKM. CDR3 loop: CASSLLGALNEKLFF. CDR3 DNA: TGTGCCAGCAGTTTATTAGGGGCACTTAATGAAAAACTGTTTTTT.